Included here is one TCR beta chain sequence, with context. As yet, its antigen is unknown. From the reads, TCRdb called clonotypes with MiXCR, one entry per CDR3 protein. The table includes about 68,000 distinct CDR3 sequences, approximately 22% detected once. The CDR3 spans 14 residues. Germline CDR1 is MNHNY and CDR2 is SVGAGI (reference sequence). The germline V and J ends were trimmed by 6 bases and 0 bases, with 12 bases remaining between them. The data originate from a study of T cell repertoires in cytomegalovirus infection. Looking at the study overall: It can be stated that public TCR beta signatures indicated CMV infection as well as a matching HLA type. Study-wide points: HLA-C-restricted CMV clonotypes gave the most frequent clonotype in two of eight donors. Public TCR beta family frequency separated CMV-and-HLA carriers, including in an independent cohort.

Sequenced sample: PBMCs, sequenced either directly or after in vitro stimulation (not recorded which). This chain uses TRBV6-6 with TRBJ2-7; possible D gene TRBD2, 6 bases. The receptor was isolated from a human donor in good health (CMV status not recorded). Some clones in this sample may be carry-over from other donors' samples. Written as DNA, the CDR3 is TGTGCCAGCAGCCGGGGGACTTCCTCCTACGAGCAGTACGTC. As protein: CASSRGTSSYEQYV.